The T cell receptor beta chain described here comes from a study of early T cells in non-severe SARS-CoV-2 infection. Study findings and constraints: Anti-spike CD8 responses were favored in VDJdb matching, and private and CD4 specificities were missed.

This clonotype was counted at least ten times. As yet, its antigen is unknown. This CDR3 is built from 15 residues. From germline, CDR1 is LGHNA and CDR2 YSLEER. Trimming at V came to 3 bases and at J to 7 bases, leaving 10 bases not matched to a gene. TCRdb reprocessed the 5' RACE reads with MiXCR, giving one entry per CDR3 protein. The sample carries tens of thousands of distinct CDR3 sequences, around a tenth recorded once. The sequenced sample consisted of whole blood. The receptor was isolated from an adult who was a healthcare worker with PCR-confirmed SARS-CoV-2 infection or an uninfected control (not recorded which). The rearrangement uses TRBV4-3 and TRBJ2-7; 9 bases fit TRBD1. DNA for the CDR3: TGCGCCAGCAGCCAGTCTGCGGGGACAGGGATTGAGCAGTACTTC. It translates to CASSQSAGTGIEQYF.